The clone carrying this T cell receptor (beta chain) appeared many times. Looked up from germline, CDR1 is ENHRY and CDR2 is SYGVKD. This CDR3 comprises 16 residues. The junction had 6 bases not matched to a gene; V was cut back by 2 bases and J by 0 bases. This sample was included in a study of Graves' ophthalmopathy and Graves' hyperthyroidism. Where ophthalmopathy was present, donors had moderate-to-severe activity, CAS ≥3, NOSPECS ≥4 and duration under 3 months. Other autoimmune diseases, uncontrolled infections, pregnancy and lactation each led to patient exclusion. RNA transcripts yielded amplified TCR beta CDR3 regions. RT-PCR was first run with HTBI primers, then multiplex PCR in a second round. TCRdb fed the multiplex PCR reads into MiXCR, producing one record per CDR3 protein. The sample consists of some 210,000 distinct CDR3 sequences, 25% to 35% of them appearing once.

V gene TRBV10-3 combines with J gene TRBJ1-1; 7 bases are shared with TRBD1. The TCR sequence derives from a man aged 45 to 65 with Graves' ophthalmopathy. The sample consisted of peripheral blood. The CDR3 region has the DNA TGTGCCATCAGTGAGCCGACAGGGCACATGAACACTGAAGCTTTCTTT. This translates into CAISEPTGHMNTEAFF.